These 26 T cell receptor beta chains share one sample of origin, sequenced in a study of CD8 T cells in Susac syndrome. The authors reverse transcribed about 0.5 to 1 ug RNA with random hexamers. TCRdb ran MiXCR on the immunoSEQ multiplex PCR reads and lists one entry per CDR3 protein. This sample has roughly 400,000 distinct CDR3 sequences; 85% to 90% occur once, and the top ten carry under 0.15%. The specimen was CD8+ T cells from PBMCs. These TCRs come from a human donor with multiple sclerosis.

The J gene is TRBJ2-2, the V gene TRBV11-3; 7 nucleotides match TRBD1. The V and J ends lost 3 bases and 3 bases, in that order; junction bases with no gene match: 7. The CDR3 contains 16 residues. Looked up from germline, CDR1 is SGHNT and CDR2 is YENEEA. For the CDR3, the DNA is TGTGCCAGCAGCTTCGGCAGGGGGAGATACACCGGGGAGCTGTTTTTT. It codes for CASSFGRGRYTGELFF.

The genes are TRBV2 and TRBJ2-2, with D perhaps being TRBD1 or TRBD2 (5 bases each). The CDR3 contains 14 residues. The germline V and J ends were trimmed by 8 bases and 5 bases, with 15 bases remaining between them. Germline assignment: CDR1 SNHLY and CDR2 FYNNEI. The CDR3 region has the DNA TGTGCCAGCCGAGCACGGGGCCGGACCGGGGAGCTGTTTTTT. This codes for CASRARGRTGELFF. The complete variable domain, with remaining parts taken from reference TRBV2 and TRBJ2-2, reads EPEVTQTPSHQVTQMGQEVILRCVPISNHLYFYWYRQILGQKVEFLVSFYNNEISEKSEIFDDQFSVERPDGSNFTLKIRSTKLEDSAMYFCASRARGRTGELFFGEGSRLTVL.

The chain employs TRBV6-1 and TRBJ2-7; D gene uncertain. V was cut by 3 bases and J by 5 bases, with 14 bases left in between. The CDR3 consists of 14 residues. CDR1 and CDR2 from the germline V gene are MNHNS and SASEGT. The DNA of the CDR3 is TGTGCCAGCAGTGACTTGCCCAGCTCGGACGAGCAGTACTTC. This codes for CASSDLPSSDEQYF.

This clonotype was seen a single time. The CDR3 DNA reads as TGTGCCAGCAGCCCACCGGGACTTCTAAATCAGCCCCAGCATTTT. Protein: CASSPPGLLNQPQHF. The chain is built from TRBV7-9 and TRBJ1-5, with a possible D match to TRBD1 (5 bases). Between the trimmed V and J ends, which lost 5 bases and 4 bases, there was a span of 15 bases. The CDR3 contains 15 residues. CDR1 is SEHNR and CDR2 is FQNEAQ in the germline V gene (reference sequence).

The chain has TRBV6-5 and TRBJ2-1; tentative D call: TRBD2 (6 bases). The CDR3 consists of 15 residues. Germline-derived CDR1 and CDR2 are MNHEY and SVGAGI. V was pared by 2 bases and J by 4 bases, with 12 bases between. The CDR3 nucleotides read TGTGCCAGCAGTTACCTGGGACTGGGATACAATGAGCAGTTCTTC. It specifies CASSYLGLGYNEQFF.

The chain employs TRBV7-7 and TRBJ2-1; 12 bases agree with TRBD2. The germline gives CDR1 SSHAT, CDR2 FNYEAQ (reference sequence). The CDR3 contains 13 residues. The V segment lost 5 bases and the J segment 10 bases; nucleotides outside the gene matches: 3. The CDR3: CASSPLAGGEQFF. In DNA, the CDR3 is TGTGCCAGCAGCCCTCTAGCGGGGGGGGAGCAGTTCTTC.

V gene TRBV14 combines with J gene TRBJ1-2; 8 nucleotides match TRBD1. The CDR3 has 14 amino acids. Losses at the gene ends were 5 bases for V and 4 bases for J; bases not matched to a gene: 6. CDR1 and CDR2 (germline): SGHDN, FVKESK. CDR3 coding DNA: TGTGCCAGCAGCGAGACAGGGGATGCCTATGGCTACACCTTC. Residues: CASSETGDAYGYTF.

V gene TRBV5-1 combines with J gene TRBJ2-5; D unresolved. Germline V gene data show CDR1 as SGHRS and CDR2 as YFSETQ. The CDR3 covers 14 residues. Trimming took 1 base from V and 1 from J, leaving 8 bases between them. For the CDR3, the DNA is TGCGCCAGCAGCTTGTACCGGTTCCAAGAGACCCAGTACTTC. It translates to CASSLYRFQETQYF.

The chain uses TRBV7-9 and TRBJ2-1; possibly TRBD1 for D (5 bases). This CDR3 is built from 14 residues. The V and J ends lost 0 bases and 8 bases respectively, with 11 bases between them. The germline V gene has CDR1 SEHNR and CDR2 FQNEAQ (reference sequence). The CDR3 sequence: CASSLALRADEQFF. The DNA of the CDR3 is TGTGCCAGCAGCTTAGCGCTCAGGGCCGATGAGCAGTTCTTC.

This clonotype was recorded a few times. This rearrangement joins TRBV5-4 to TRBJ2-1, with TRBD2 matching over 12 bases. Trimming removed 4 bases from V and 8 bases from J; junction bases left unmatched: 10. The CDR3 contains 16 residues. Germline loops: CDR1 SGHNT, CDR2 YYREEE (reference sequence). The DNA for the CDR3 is TGTGCCAGCAGCACCCGACTAGCGGGGGCTCCCGATGAGCAGTTCTTC. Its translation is CASSTRLAGAPDEQFF.

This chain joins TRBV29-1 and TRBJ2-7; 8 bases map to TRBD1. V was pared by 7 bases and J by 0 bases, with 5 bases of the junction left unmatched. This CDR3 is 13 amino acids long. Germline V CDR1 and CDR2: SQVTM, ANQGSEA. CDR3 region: CSARTGISYEQYF. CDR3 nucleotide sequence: TGCAGCGCTCGGACAGGGATCTCCTACGAGCAGTACTTC.

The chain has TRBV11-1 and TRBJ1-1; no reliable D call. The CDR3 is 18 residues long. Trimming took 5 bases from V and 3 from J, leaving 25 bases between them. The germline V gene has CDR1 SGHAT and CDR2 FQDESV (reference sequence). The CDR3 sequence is CASSPDIQTYSTDTEAFF. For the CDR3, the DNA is TGTGCCAGCAGCCCAGACATACAGACCTACTCAACGGACACTGAAGCTTTCTTT. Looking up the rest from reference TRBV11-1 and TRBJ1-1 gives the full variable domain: EAEVAQSPRYKITEKSQAVAFWCDPISGHATLYWYRQILGQGPELLVQFQDESVVDDSQLPKDRFSAERLKGVDSTLKIQPAELGDSAMYLCASSPDIQTYSTDTEAFFGQGTRLTVV.

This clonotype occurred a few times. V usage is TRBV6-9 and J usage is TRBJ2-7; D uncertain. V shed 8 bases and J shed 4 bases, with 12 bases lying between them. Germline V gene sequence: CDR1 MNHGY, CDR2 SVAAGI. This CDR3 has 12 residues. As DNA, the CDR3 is TGTGCCAGCCGGTCTCTATCGTACGAGCAGTACTTC. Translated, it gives CASRSLSYEQYF.

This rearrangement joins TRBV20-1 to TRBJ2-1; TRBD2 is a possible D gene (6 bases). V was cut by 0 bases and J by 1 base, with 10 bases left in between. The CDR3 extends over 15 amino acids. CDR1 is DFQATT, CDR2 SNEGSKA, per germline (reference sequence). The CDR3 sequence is CSARDGDWSYNEQFF. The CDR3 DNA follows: TGCAGTGCTAGAGACGGGGACTGGTCCTACAATGAGCAGTTCTTC.

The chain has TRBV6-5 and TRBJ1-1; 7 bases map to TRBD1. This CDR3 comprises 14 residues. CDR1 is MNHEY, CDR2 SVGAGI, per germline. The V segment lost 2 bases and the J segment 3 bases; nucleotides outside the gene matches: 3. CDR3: CASSYAGGYTEAFF. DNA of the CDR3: TGTGCCAGCAGTTACGCAGGGGGGTACACTGAAGCTTTCTTT.

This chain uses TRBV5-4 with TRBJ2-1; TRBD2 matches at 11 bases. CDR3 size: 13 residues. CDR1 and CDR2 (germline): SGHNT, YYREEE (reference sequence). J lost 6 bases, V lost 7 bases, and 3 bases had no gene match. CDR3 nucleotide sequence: TGTGCCAGCCAACTAGCGGGGGCCAATGAGCAGTTCTTC. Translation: CASQLAGANEQFF.

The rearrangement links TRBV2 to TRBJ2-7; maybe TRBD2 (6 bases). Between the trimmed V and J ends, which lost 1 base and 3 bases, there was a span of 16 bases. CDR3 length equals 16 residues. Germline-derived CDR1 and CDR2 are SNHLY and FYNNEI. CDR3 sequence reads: CASSEGGDPPYYEQYF. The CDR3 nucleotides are TGTGCCAGCAGTGAAGGGGGGGATCCCCCCTACTACGAGCAGTACTTC.

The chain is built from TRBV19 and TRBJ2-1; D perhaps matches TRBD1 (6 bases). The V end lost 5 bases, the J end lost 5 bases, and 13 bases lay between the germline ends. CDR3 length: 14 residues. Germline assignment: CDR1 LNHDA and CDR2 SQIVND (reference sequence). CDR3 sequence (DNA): TGTGCCAGTAGTCCACAGGGATGGAACAATGAGCAGTTCTTC. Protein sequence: CASSPQGWNNEQFF.

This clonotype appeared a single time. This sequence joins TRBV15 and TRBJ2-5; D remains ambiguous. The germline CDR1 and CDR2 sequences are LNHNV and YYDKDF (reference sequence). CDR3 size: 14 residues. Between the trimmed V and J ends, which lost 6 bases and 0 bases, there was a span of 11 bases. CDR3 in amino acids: CATSTTMYQETQYF. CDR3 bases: TGTGCCACCAGTACGACCATGTACCAAGAGACCCAGTACTTC.

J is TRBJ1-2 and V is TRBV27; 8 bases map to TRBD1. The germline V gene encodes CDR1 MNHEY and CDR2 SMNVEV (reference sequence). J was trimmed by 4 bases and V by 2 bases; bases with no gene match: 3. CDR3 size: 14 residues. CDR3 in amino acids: CASSLTGGPYGYTF. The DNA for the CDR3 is TGTGCCAGCAGTTTAACAGGGGGTCCCTATGGCTACACCTTC.

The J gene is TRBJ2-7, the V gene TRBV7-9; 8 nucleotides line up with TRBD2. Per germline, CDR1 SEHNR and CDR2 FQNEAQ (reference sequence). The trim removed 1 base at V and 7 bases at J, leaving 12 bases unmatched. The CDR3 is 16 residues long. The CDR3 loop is CASSLDHRAAGGEQYF. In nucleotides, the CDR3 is TGTGCCAGCAGCTTAGATCACCGGGCGGCGGGAGGAGAGCAGTACTTC. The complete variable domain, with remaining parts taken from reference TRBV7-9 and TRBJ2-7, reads DTGVSQNPRHKITKRGQNVTFRCDPISEHNRLYWYRQTLGQGPEFLTYFQNEAQLEKSRLLSDRFSAERPKGSFSTLEIQRTEQGDSAMYLCASSLDHRAAGGEQYFGPGTRLTVT.

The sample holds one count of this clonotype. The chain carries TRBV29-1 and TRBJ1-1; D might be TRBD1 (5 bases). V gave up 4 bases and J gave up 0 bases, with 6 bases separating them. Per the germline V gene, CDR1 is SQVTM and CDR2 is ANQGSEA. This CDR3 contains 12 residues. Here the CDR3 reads CSVGQMNTEAFF. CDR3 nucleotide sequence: TGCAGCGTTGGACAGATGAACACTGAAGCTTTCTTT.

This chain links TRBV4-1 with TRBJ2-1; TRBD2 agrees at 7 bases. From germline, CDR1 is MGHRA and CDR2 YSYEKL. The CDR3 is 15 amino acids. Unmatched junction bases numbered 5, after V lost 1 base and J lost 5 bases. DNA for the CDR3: TGCGCCAGCAGCCAAGCGGCGGGAGCCAACAATGAGCAGTTCTTC. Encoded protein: CASSQAAGANNEQFF.

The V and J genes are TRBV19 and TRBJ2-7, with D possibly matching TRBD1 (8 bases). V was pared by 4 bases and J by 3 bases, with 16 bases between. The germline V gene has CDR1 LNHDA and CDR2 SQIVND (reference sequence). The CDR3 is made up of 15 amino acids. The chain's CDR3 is CASSNGQGGGYEQYF. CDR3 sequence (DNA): TGTGCCAGTAGTAACGGACAGGGAGGGGGCTACGAGCAGTACTTC. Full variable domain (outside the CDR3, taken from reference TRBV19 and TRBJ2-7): DGGITQSPKYLFRKEGQNVTLSCEQNLNHDAMYWYRQDPGQGLRLIYYSQIVNDFQKGDIAEGYSVSREKKESFPLTVTSAQKNPTAFYLCASSNGQGGGYEQYFGPGTRLTVT.

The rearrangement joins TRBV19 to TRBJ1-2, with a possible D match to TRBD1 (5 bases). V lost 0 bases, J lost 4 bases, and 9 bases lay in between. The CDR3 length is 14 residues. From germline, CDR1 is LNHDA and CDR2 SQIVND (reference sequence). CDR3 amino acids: CASSIEGTVYGYTF. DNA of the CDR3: TGTGCCAGTAGTATAGAGGGGACCGTCTATGGCTACACCTTC.

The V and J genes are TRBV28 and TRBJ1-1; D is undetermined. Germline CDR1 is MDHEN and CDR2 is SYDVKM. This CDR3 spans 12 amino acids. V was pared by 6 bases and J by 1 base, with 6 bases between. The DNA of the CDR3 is TGTGCCAGCAGCTGGAAGAACACTGAAGCTTTCTTT. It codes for CASSWKNTEAFF.